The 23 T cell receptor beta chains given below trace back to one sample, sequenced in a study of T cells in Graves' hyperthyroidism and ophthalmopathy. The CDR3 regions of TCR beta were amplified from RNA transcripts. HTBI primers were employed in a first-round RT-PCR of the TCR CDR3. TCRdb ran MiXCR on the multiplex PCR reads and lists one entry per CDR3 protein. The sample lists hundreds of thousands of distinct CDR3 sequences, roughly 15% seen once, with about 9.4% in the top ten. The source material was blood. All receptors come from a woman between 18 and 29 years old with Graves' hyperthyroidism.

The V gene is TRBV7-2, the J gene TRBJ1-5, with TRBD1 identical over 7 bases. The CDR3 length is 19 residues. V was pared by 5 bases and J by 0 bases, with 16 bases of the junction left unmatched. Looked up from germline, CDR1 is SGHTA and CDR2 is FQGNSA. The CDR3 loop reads CASSPGPDRNPYSNQPQHF. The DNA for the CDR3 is TGTGCCAGCAGCCCGGGCCCGGACAGGAACCCTTATAGCAATCAGCCCCAGCATTTT.

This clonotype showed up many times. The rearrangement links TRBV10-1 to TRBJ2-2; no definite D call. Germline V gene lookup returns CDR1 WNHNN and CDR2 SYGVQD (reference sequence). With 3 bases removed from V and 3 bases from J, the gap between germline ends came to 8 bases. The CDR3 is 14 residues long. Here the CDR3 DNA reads TGCGCCAGCAGTGATTCGCGGCACACCGGGGAGCTGTTTTTT. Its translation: CASSDSRHTGELFF.

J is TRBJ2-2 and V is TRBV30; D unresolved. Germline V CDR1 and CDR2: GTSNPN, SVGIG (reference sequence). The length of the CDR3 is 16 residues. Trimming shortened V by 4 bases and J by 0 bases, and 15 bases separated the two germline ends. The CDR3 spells CAWTGGIRPNTGELFF. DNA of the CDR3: TGTGCCTGGACGGGCGGCATCAGACCGAACACCGGGGAGCTGTTTTTT.

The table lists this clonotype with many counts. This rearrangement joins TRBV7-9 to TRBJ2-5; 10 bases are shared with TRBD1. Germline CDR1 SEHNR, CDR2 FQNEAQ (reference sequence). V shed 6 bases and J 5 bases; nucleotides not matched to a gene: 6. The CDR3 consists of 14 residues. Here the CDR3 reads CASRRDRGRETQYF. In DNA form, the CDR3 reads TGTGCCAGCAGGAGGGACAGGGGCAGGGAGACCCAGTACTTC.

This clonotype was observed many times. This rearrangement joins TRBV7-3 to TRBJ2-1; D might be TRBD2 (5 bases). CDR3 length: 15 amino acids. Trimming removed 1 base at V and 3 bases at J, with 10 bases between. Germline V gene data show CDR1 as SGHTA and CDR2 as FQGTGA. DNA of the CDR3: TGTGCCAGCAGCTTAAGAGCGGTGGGCTACAATGAGCAGTTCTTC. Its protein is CASSLRAVGYNEQFF.

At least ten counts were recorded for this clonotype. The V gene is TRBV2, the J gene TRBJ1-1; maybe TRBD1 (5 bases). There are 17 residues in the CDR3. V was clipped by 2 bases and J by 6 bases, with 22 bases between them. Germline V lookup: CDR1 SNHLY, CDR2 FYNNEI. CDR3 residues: CASSEHARVAGNAEAFF. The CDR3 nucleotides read TGTGCCAGCAGTGAACACGCCAGGGTAGCGGGAAATGCTGAAGCTTTCTTT.

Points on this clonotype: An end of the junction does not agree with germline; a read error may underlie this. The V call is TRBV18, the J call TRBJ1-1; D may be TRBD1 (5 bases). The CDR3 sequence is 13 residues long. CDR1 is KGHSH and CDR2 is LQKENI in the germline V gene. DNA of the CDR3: TGTACCAGCTCACTTAGACAGTACACTGAAGCTTTCTTT. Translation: CTSSLRQYTEAFF. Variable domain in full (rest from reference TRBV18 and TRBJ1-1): NAGVMQNPRHLVRRRGQEARLRCSPMKGHSHVYWYRQLPEEGLKFMVYLQKENIIDESGMPKERFSAEFPKEGPSILRIQQVVRGDSAAYFCTSSLRQYTEAFFGQGTRLTVV.

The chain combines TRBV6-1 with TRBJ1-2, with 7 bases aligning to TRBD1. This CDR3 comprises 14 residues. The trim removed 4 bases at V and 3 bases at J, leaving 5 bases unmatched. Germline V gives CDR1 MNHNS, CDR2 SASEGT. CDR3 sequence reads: CASSAPDRDYGYTF. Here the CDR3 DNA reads TGTGCCAGCAGTGCTCCTGACAGGGACTATGGCTACACCTTC.

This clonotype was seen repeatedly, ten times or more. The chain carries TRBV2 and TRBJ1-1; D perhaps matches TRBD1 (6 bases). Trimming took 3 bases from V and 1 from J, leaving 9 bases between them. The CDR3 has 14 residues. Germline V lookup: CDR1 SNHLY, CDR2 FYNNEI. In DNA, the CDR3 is TGTGCCAGCAGTGATTGGGGGGCGAACACTGAAGCTTTCTTT. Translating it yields CASSDWGANTEAFF.

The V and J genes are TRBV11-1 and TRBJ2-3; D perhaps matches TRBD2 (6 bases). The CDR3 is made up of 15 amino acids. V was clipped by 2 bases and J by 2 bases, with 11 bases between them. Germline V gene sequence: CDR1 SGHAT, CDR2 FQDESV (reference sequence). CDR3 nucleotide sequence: TGTGCCAGCAGCTTACGGGGGTCGGACACAGATACGCAGTATTTT. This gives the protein CASSLRGSDTDTQYF.

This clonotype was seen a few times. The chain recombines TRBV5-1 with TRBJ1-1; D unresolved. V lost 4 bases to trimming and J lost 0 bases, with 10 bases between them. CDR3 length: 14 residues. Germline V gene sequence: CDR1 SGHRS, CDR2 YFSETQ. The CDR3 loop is CASSGEFLNTEAFF. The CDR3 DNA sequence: TGCGCCAGCAGCGGCGAGTTCCTGAACACTGAAGCTTTCTTT.

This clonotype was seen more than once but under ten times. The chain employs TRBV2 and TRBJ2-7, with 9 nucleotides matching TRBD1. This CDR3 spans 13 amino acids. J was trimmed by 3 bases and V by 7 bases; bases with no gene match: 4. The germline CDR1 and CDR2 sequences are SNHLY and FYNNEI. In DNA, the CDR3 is TGTGCCAGCAAAGACAGGGGGATCTACGAGCAGTACTTC. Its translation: CASKDRGIYEQYF. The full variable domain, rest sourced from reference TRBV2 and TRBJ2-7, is EPEVTQTPSHQVTQMGQEVILRCVPISNHLYFYWYRQILGQKVEFLVSFYNNEISEKSEIFDDQFSVERPDGSNFTLKIRSTKLEDSAMYFCASKDRGIYEQYFGPGTRLTVT.

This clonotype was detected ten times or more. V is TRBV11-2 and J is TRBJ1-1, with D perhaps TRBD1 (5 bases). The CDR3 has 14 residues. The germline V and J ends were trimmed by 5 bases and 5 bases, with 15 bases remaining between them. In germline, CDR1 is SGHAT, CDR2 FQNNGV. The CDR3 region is CASSPEGIRTEAFF. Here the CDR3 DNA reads TGTGCCAGCAGCCCAGAGGGGATAAGAACTGAAGCTTTCTTT.

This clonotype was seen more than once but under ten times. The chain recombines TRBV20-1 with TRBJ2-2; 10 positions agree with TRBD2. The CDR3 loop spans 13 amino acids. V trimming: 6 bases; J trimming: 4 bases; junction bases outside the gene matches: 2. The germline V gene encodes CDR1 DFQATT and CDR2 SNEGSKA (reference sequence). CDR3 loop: CSALAGVTGELFF. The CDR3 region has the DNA TGCAGTGCCCTAGCGGGAGTCACCGGGGAGCTGTTTTTT.

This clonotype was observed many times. The CDR3: CASSYDRVGTEAFF. The CDR3 coding sequence is TGTGCCAGCAGCTATGACAGGGTGGGGACTGAAGCTTTCTTT. This chain joins TRBV7-8 and TRBJ1-1; TRBD1 agrees at 7 bases. The CDR3 covers 14 residues. Germline V CDR1 and CDR2: SGHVS, FQNEAQ. After removal of 4 bases from V and 5 bases from J, the junction contained 7 bases not matched to a gene.

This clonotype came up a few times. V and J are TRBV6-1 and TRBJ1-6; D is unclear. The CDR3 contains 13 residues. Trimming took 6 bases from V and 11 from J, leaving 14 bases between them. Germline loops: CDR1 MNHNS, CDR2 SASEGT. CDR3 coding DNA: TGTGCCAGCAGGCCCCTAGACGGTACACCCCTCCACTTT. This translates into CASRPLDGTPLHF.

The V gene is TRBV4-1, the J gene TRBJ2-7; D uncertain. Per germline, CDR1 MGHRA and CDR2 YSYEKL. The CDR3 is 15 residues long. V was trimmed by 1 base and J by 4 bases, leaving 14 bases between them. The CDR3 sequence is CASSQGPGRGYEQYF. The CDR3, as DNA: TGCGCCAGCAGCCAAGGACCCGGTCGTGGTTACGAGCAGTACTTC.

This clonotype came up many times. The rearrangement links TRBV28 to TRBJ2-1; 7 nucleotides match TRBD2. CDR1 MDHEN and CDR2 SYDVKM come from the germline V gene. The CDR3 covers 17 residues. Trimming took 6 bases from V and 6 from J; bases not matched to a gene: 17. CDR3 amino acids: CASRGTVGGSTGNEQFF. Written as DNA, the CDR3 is TGTGCCAGCAGGGGTACGGTTGGCGGGAGTACTGGCAATGAGCAGTTCTTC.

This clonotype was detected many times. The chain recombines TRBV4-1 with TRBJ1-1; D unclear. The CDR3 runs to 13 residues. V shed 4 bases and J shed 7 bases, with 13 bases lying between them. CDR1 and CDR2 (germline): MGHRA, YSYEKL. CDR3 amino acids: CASSPVGSIEAFF. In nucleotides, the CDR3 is TGCGCCAGCAGCCCTGTGGGGTCAATTGAAGCTTTCTTT.

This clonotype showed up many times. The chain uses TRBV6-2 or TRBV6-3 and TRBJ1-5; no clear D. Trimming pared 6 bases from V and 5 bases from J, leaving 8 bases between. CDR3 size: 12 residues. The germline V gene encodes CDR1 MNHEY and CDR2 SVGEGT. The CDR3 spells CASRRDYQPQHF. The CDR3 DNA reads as TGTGCCAGCAGACGCGATTATCAGCCCCAGCATTTT.

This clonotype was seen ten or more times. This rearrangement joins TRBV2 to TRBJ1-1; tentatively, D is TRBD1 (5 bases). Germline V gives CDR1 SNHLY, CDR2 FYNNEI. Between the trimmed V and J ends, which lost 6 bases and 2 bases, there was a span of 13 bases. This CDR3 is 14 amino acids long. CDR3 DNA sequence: TGTGCCAGCAGGGGAACAGGTGTTAACACTGAAGCTTTCTTT. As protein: CASRGTGVNTEAFF.

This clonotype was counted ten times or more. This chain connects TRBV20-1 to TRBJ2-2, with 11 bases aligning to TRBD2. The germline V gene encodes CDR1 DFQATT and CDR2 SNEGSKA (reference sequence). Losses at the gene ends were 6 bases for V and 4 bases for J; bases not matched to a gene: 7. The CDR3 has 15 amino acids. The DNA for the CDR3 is TGCAGTGCCTTCGGACTAGCGGGCCTCACCGGGGAGCTGTTTTTT. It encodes CSAFGLAGLTGELFF.

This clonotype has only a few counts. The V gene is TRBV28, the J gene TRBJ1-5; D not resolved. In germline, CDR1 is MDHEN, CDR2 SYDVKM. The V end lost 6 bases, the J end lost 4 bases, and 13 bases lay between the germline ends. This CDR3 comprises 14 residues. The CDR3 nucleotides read TGTGCCAGCAGATTAGTCAGAATGAATCAGCCCCAGCATTTT. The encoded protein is CASRLVRMNQPQHF.